This entry concerns a single T cell receptor (beta chain). This sample was included in a study of blood T cell repertoires in COVID-19. Study background: Collection of acute and convalescent COVID-19 samples took place in the United States, Italy and Spain.

V was clipped by 3 bases and J by 7 bases; unmatched bases: 7. Germline CDR1 and CDR2: DFQATT and SNEGSKA (reference sequence). This CDR3 spans 13 amino acids. Original handling: For nucleated cells, counts were estimated from reference gene primer amplification. Sequenced by immunoSEQ multiplex PCR; TCRdb stores in-frame clones only, minus some. Clone size and the V and J calls come from that table; the DNA yielded D and trimming. The sample records roughly 90,000 clones, 89% being singletons. The gene calls are TRBV20-1 and TRBJ1-2, with TRBD1 matching over 8 bases. The source of this sequence is a woman at least 80 years old with active COVID-19. Sequencing used peripheral blood. The DNA of the CDR3 is TGCAGTGCTAGTAATCAGGGGGCTTTTGGCTACACCTTC. This encodes CSASNQGAFGYTF.